The clone carrying this T cell receptor beta chain was counted many times. The antigen is unknown. The sample is drawn from a study of CD8 T cells in ankylosing spondylitis. Using its own MiXCR run on the 5' RACE reads, TCRdb lists one record per CDR3 protein. The sample has over 25,000 distinct CDR3 sequences, 7.9% seen once. With V trimmed by 6 bases and J by 4 bases, 12 bases remained unmatched. CDR1 and CDR2 from the germline V gene are DFQATT and SNEGSKA (reference sequence). CDR3 length equals 14 residues. Study conclusions and caveats: Reactive arthritis synovial fluid and blood were previously reported to contain some motif variants.

The specimen was blood. This sequence originates from a male donor with ankylosing spondylitis or in good health (not recorded which). The genes are TRBV20-1 and TRBJ2-7; TRBD1 aligns across 7 bases. The CDR3 nucleotides read TGCAGTGCGGCCCGGGACAGCCGTCAGTACGAGCAGTACTTC. As protein: CSAARDSRQYEQYF.